Below, one TCR beta chain is given with its context. The data were obtained in a study of response to subunit inactivated influenza vaccine. From the RT-PCR reads, TCRdb called clonotypes with MiXCR, one entry per CDR3 protein. This table has under 200,000 distinct CDR3 sequences, approximately 12% appearing once. Germline assignment: CDR1 SEHNR and CDR2 FQNEAQ (reference sequence). The V segment lost 2 bases and the J segment 3 bases; nucleotides outside the gene matches: 8. The CDR3 runs to 17 residues. These sequences were also reported in another study, on T cells expressing NK-cell markers. This second study notes: With UMIs, 5'RACE template switching was used to make TCR beta cDNA. Roughly six donors had dominant NKG2C+ clonotypes that comprised roughly 1.0-7.5% of their CD8+ T cells. These clonotypes additionally ranked first within the CD3+CD56-NKG2C+ fraction of several donors.

The V and J genes are TRBV7-9 and TRBJ2-5; TRBD2 matches 11 bases. The sequence derives from a man aged 45-65 years who received an inactivated influenza vaccine. Sequenced here: CD8+ T cells sorted from PBMCs, sampled roughly 12 days after vaccination. CDR3: CASSLPLGTSGKETQYF. CDR3 DNA sequence: TGTGCCAGCAGCTTACCCCTCGGGACTAGCGGAAAAGAGACCCAGTACTTC.